This T cell receptor (beta chain) was identified during a study of breast tumors, draining lymph nodes, adjacent tissues. Samples came from axillary lymph nodes draining the breast cancer. MiXCR was run by TCRdb on the multiplex PCR reads, yielding one entry per CDR3 protein. This sample yields around 300,000 distinct CDR3 sequences, of which 30% are seen a single time; 0.85% to 1.3% belongs to the top ten. Sequencing used axillary lymph node tissue. The sequence was collected from a female donor with breast cancer. Some clones in this sample may be carry-over from other donors' samples.

The CDR3 bases are TGTGCCAGCAGTCATTCCGGGACAGGGGCTCAGCCCCAGCATTTT. Protein: CASSHSGTGAQPQHF. J is TRBJ1-5 and V is TRBV6-1; 10 positions agree with TRBD1. Germline V gene lookup returns CDR1 MNHNS and CDR2 SASEGT. This CDR3 is built from 15 residues. J was trimmed by 6 bases and V by 5 bases; bases with no gene match: 7.